These 16 T cell receptor beta chains were all obtained from the same sample, sequenced in a study of T cells in Graves' hyperthyroidism and ophthalmopathy. TCR beta CDR3 sequences were amplified from RNA transcripts. The HTBI primer set was used in a first-round RT-PCR of the TCR CDR3. TCRdb used MiXCR to reprocess the multiplex PCR reads, holding one entry per CDR3 protein. Found here are fewer than 450,000 distinct CDR3 sequences, approximately 18% of them singletons; the top ten hold 40%. The sample taken for sequencing was blood. These receptor sequences come from a man between 18 and 29 years old with Graves' ophthalmopathy.

The table lists this clonotype with a few counts. The J gene is TRBJ2-7, the V gene TRBV20-1; 10 bases map to TRBD2. The V segment lost 6 bases and the J segment 3 bases; nucleotides outside the gene matches: 14. Germline V gene data show CDR1 as DFQATT and CDR2 as SNEGSKA (reference sequence). The CDR3 is 16 residues long. CDR3 sequence reads: CSAAYYGTSENYEQYF. CDR3 coding DNA: TGCAGTGCCGCATACTACGGGACTAGCGAGAACTACGAGCAGTACTTC.

The gene calls are TRBV13 and TRBJ1-2; D possibly corresponds to TRBD1 (6 bases). The germline CDR1 and CDR2 sequences are PRHDT and FYEKMQ (reference sequence). This CDR3 has 14 amino acids. V shed 5 bases and J shed 3 bases, with 13 bases lying between them. The CDR3 here is CASSLSPGDYGYTF. The CDR3 coding sequence is TGTGCCAGCAGCCTCTCCCCAGGGGACTATGGCTACACCTTC.

This clonotype was counted between two and nine times. A much larger clone differs from this one at a single base, so this may be a read error. This sequence joins TRBV5-1 and TRBJ2-1; D may be TRBD1 (5 bases). Germline V gene lookup returns CDR1 SGHRS and CDR2 YFSETQ. This CDR3 is 16 amino acids long. The CDR3 coding sequence is TGCGCCAGCAGCTTGGTATCCAGGGTCTCCTACAATGAGCGGTTCTTC. Translated, it gives CASSLVSRVSYNERFF.

This clonotype occurred many times. The chain links TRBV7-3 to TRBJ2-5; the match to TRBD2 covers 12 bases. Germline assignment: CDR1 SGHTA and CDR2 FQGTGA. J was trimmed by 4 bases and V by 5 bases; bases with no gene match: 14. This CDR3 comprises 18 residues. The CDR3 DNA reads as TGTGCCAGCAGCGCCACGCTAGCGGGGGGGCACTGGCGAGAGACCCAGTACTTC. Its protein is CASSATLAGGHWRETQYF.

This chain uses TRBV5-8 with TRBJ2-1; D perhaps matches TRBD1 (6 bases). Germline V gene data show CDR1 as SGHTS and CDR2 as YDEGEE. Trimming removed 4 bases from V and 0 bases from J, with 17 bases in between. This CDR3 contains 17 residues. The CDR3 bases are TGTGCCAGCAGCCCCTACCGACAGGCCCCCTCCTACAATGAGCAGTTCTTC. Translated, it gives CASSPYRQAPSYNEQFF.

The V call is TRBV27, the J call TRBJ2-6; no reliable D call. The CDR3 has 18 residues. V was shortened by 5 bases and J by 0 bases, with 17 bases between the two germline ends. The germline CDR1 and CDR2 sequences are MNHEY and SMNVEV (reference sequence). The CDR3, as DNA: TGTGCCAGCAGTCCCGCCTGGGCGTTGGGCTCTGGGGCCAACGTCCTGACTTTC. As protein: CASSPAWALGSGANVLTF.

This clonotype occurred many times. For the CDR3, the DNA is TGTGCCAGCAGCTTAGATCCCTACGAGCAGTACTTC. This sequence encodes CASSLDPYEQYF. The chain joins TRBV11-2 to TRBJ2-7; D gene uncertain. The germline CDR1 and CDR2 sequences are SGHAT and FQNNGV. V lost 0 bases and J lost 2, with 2 bases in between. The CDR3 runs 12 residues.

This clonotype was detected ten times or more. The J gene is TRBJ2-3, the V gene TRBV10-3; 11 positions agree with TRBD2. The junction had 11 bases not matched to a gene; V was cut back by 11 bases and J by 4 bases. Germline assignment: CDR1 ENHRY and CDR2 SYGVKD. The CDR3 has 15 residues. The CDR3: CAARATSGGSDTQYF. The CDR3 DNA follows: TGTGCCGCACGGGCAACTAGCGGGGGCTCAGATACGCAGTATTTT.

The J gene is TRBJ1-3, the V gene TRBV6-2 or TRBV6-3; D remains unclear. Trimming stripped 7 bases from V and 0 bases from J, with 10 bases between. This CDR3 has 14 residues. Looked up from germline, CDR1 is MNHEY and CDR2 is SVGEGT. The CDR3 sequence: CASTSGNSGNTIYF. The DNA for the CDR3 is TGTGCCAGCACCTCCGGGAACTCTGGAAACACCATATATTTT.

CDR3 region: CASSGTGGNTEAFF. The CDR3 DNA sequence: TGTGCCAGCAGCGGAACAGGGGGGAACACTGAAGCTTTCTTT. This sequence joins TRBV9 and TRBJ1-1; 8 bases line up with TRBD1. V shed 3 bases, J shed 1 base, and the junction held 2 bases outside the gene matches. CDR3 length: 14 amino acids. Germline V gene sequence: CDR1 SGDLS, CDR2 YYNGEE.

The gene calls are TRBV4-1 and TRBJ2-2; a weak D match, TRBD2 (6 bases). The germline gives CDR1 MGHRA, CDR2 YSYEKL. The CDR3 runs to 15 residues. V lost 3 bases, J lost 1 base, and 9 bases lay in between. The CDR3 DNA reads as TGCGCCAGCAGCCATCCGGGACTGAACACCGGGGAGCTGTTTTTT. This translates into CASSHPGLNTGELFF.

In nucleotides, the CDR3 is TGTGCCAGCAGCTTAGGGGACAGGGCTAACAATGAGCAGTTCTTC. This sequence encodes CASSLGDRANNEQFF. The chain links TRBV7-6 to TRBJ2-1, with 9 bases identical to TRBD1. The V gene's germline CDR1 is SGHVS and CDR2 FNYEAQ. This CDR3 spans 15 amino acids. Trimming at V came to 1 base and at J to 5 bases, leaving 3 bases not matched to a gene.

The sample holds many counts of this clonotype. CDR3: CASSPWTENYGYTF. The DNA for the CDR3 is TGTGCCAGCAGCCCGTGGACGGAAAACTATGGCTACACCTTC. This chain uses TRBV3-1 with TRBJ1-2; D remains unclear. CDR1 LGHDT and CDR2 YNNKEL come from the germline V gene (reference sequence). V lost 4 bases to trimming and J lost 2 bases, with 11 bases between them. This CDR3 spans 14 amino acids.

The table lists this clonotype with many counts. The chain links TRBV6-2 or TRBV6-3 to TRBJ2-7; 7 bases fit TRBD1. CDR1 is MNHEY, CDR2 SVGEGT, per germline. The V gene end was trimmed by 6 bases and the J gene end by 5 bases; junction bases not matched to a gene: 7. CDR3 size: 13 residues. The CDR3, as DNA: TGTGCCAGCAGCACCGGGACAGTAAACGAGCAGTACTTC. Translation: CASSTGTVNEQYF.

In this sample, this clonotype turned up many times. The V call is TRBV2, the J call TRBJ2-3, with TRBD2 matching over 11 bases. The CDR3 extends over 16 amino acids. In germline, CDR1 is SNHLY, CDR2 FYNNEI. Unmatched junction bases numbered 4, after V lost 5 bases and J lost 0 bases. For the CDR3, the DNA is TGTGCCAGCAGTAAAACTAGCGGGGGAAGCACAGATACGCAGTATTTT. It is translated as CASSKTSGGSTDTQYF. Drawing the rest from reference TRBV2 and TRBJ2-3, the complete variable domain is EPEVTQTPSHQVTQMGQEVILRCVPISNHLYFYWYRQILGQKVEFLVSFYNNEISEKSEIFDDQFSVERPDGSNFTLKIRSTKLEDSAMYFCASSKTSGGSTDTQYFGPGTRLTVL.

This clonotype was seen only once. The chain uses TRBV5-4 and TRBJ2-2; D is unclear. Germline-derived CDR1 and CDR2 are SGHNT and YYREEE (reference sequence). This CDR3 contains 16 residues. The V end lost 2 bases, the J end lost 0 bases, and 11 bases lay between the germline ends. CDR3: CASSLMYHTNTGELFF. The CDR3, as DNA: TGTGCCAGCAGCTTAATGTACCACACGAACACCGGGGAGCTGTTTTTT.